This entry concerns a single T cell receptor beta chain. Antigen specificity is unknown. These data belong to a study of cytomegalovirus exposure and HLA in healthy donors. From germline, CDR1 is ENHRY and CDR2 SYGVKD. V was cut by 5 bases and J by 8 bases, with 7 bases left in between. The CDR3 has 11 amino acids. Amplification used 60 Vbeta primers and 13 Jbeta primers. Profiling relied on immunoSEQ multiplex PCR, and the TCRdb table lists in-frame clones only, not all of them. The sample holds 150,000 to 180,000 clones, approximately 80% seen once. General study points: An analysis that was carried out later associated some 17,000 TCR beta sequences with HLA alleles at 0.05 false discovery rate. Highly shared sequence variants in one cluster were likely a sequencing artifact. Most CMV-associated TCR beta chains were later found to appear HLA-restricted.

This TCR derives from a woman in her forties in good health and CMV-seronegative. V usage is TRBV10-3 and J usage is TRBJ2-1, with a tentative D call TRBD1 (5 bases). The source material was PBMCs. The CDR3 coding sequence is TGTGCCATCAGTAGGGGCGATGAGCAGTTCTTC. This sequence encodes CAISRGDEQFF.